The T cell receptor beta chain under discussion was sequenced for a study of metastatic and nonmetastatic thyroid tumors. Study-level findings and limits: It was reported that TCR beta diversity was significantly higher in malignant thyroid tumors than benign nodules, in blood and tumor.

In germline, CDR1 is MNHEY, CDR2 SVGAGI. The CDR3 totals 14 residues. Trimming left V 0 bases short and J 6 bases short, with 12 bases between. Thyroid surgery was performed in patients who had received no treatment beforehand. With regard to this clone: The antigen remains unidentified.

Per the original data handling: Researchers built a distant-metastasis classifier for papillary thyroid cancer that drew on CDR3 differences across clinicopathological groups. MiXCR was used by TCRdb to re-call the PCR reads. The V and J calls and clone size are TCRdb's, not the authors'. Altogether 23,000 or so clones are present, 10% to 15% being singletons, with the ten largest covering about a sixth. V and J are TRBV6-5 and TRBJ2-7; no firm D call. Sequenced: blood. This TCR derives from a female donor with papillary thyroid cancer or a benign thyroid nodule (not recorded which). Some clones in this sample may be carry-over from other donors' samples. CDR3 in amino acids: CASSYSAGSGEQYF. The CDR3 DNA is TGTGCCAGCAGTTACTCGGCCGGTTCCGGCGAGCAGTACTTC.